This TCR beta chain was retrieved from a study of human T cells and chemical hapten exposure. Stated time point: pre-sensitization, week 0. Treatment: therapeutic diphenylcyclopropenone sensitization with weekly scalp DPC. Blood sampling occurred before each patch-test application. This clonotype was detected many times. The CDR3 consists of 11 residues. Deletions cut 7 bases from V and 1 base from J, with 7 bases between. The V gene's germline CDR1 is SQVTM and CDR2 ANQGSEA. It was the library that attached unique molecular identifiers to individual cDNA molecules. TCRdb passed the RACE reads through MiXCR, listing each CDR3 protein once. The sample yields more than 150,000 distinct CDR3 sequences, almost 30% seen once.

This TCR derives from a woman aged 25 to 39 with alopecia areata. Some clones in this sample may be carry-over from other donors' samples. The sample was whole blood, taken in connection with sensitization to the hapten diphenylcyclopropenone (DPC). The V gene is TRBV29-1, the J gene TRBJ1-1, with D possibly being TRBD1 (5 bases). CDR3 nucleotide sequence: TGCAGCGCCCAGGGGAACACTGAAGCTTTCTTT. As protein: CSAQGNTEAFF.